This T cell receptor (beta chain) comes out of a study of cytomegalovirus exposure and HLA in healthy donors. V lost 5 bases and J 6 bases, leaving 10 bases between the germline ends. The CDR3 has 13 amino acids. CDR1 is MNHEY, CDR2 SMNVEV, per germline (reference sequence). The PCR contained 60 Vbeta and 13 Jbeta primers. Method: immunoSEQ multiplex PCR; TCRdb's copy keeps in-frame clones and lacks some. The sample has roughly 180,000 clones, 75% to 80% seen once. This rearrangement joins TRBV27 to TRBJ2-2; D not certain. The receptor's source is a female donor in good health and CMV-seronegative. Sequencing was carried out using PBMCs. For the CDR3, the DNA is TGTGCCAGCAGTGTCGGTTTTTCCGGGGAGCTGTTTTTT. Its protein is CASSVGFSGELFF.